The sequence of this TCR beta chain was determined in a study of T-cell reconstitution after alpha-beta-depleted transplantation in children. Germline V CDR1 and CDR2: DFQATT, SNEGSKA (reference sequence). J was trimmed by 3 bases and V by 6 bases; bases with no gene match: 7. This CDR3 comprises 15 residues. Preparation of the TCRbeta library involved a method that used unique molecular identifiers. TCRdb itself ran the PCR reads through MiXCR, one entry per CDR3 protein. Among about 90,000 distinct CDR3 sequences, 7% to 9% were seen once, and the ten largest hold about 7%. This clonotype occurred many times.

This receptor was taken from a human donor who donated a stem cell graft to a child with congenital amegakaryocytic thrombocytopenia. The chain carries TRBV20-1 and TRBJ2-3; 12 bases fit TRBD1. The sequencing here drew on PBMCs from the stem cell graft donor, taken from the stem cell graft. In nucleotides, the CDR3 is TGCAGTGCCCATGGGACAGGGGGCGCAACAGATACGCAGTATTTT. This codes for CSAHGTGGATDTQYF.